These 31 T cell receptor beta chains share one sample of origin, sequenced in a study of T cell repertoires in cytomegalovirus infection. No antigen is known for these receptors. TCRdb re-called the reads with MiXCR, one entry per CDR3 protein. The sample yields around 900,000 distinct CDR3 sequences, 31% seen once. The sample consisted of cultured CD8+ T cells from PBMCs, taken from culture after CMV antigen stimulation. The receptors shown here come from a human donor in good health (CMV status not recorded). Some clones in this sample may be carry-over from other donors' samples.

The rearrangement joins TRBV7-6 to TRBJ2-2, with D possibly matching TRBD2 (6 bases). Germline CDR1 SGHVS, CDR2 FNYEAQ. V was cut by 5 bases and J by 2 bases, with 15 bases left in between. This CDR3 comprises 16 residues. This chain's CDR3 is CASSGREPRNTGELFF. In nucleotides, the CDR3 is TGTGCCAGCAGCGGTCGGGAGCCTAGAAACACCGGGGAGCTGTTTTTT.

This clonotype appeared a few times. CDR3 nucleotides: TGTGCCAGCAGTTACTCTGGCGACACTCCTTATACGCAGTATTTT. Its translation: CASSYSGDTPYTQYF. The V call is TRBV6-5, the J call TRBJ2-3, with D hard to call. V lost 0 bases to trimming and J lost 7 bases, with 14 bases between them. The V gene's germline CDR1 is MNHEY and CDR2 SVGAGI. There are 15 residues in the CDR3.

The sample holds many counts of this clonotype. The chain carries TRBV7-2 and TRBJ2-3; 12 nucleotides line up with TRBD2. V was clipped by 4 bases and J by 5 bases; unmatched bases: 7. The CDR3 sequence is 16 residues long. CDR1 and CDR2 (germline): SGHTA, FQGNSA. CDR3 bases: TGTGCCAGCAGCTCACACCGGACTAGCGGGGAAGATACGCAGTATTTT. As protein: CASSSHRTSGEDTQYF.

This clonotype was seen a handful of times. The genes are TRBV5-6 and TRBJ2-3; 9 bases align to TRBD1. Unmatched junction bases numbered 12, after V lost 4 bases and J lost 0 bases. The germline V gene encodes CDR1 SGHDT and CDR2 YYEEEE. The CDR3 runs 18 residues. CDR3 sequence reads: CASSIPDRGGGSTDTQYF. Written as DNA, the CDR3 is TGTGCCAGCAGCATACCGGACAGGGGAGGAGGGAGCACAGATACGCAGTATTTT. The variable domain in full, with the rest retrieved from reference TRBV5-6 and TRBJ2-3, is DAGVTQSPTHLIKTRGQQVTLRCSPKSGHDTVSWYQQALGQGPQFIFQYYEEEERQRGNFPDRFSGHQFPNYSSELNVNALLLGDSALYLCASSIPDRGGGSTDTQYFGPGTRLTVL.

This clonotype came up a few times. This sequence joins TRBV10-3 and TRBJ1-2, with 7 bases identical to TRBD1. Germline-derived CDR1 and CDR2 are ENHRY and SYGVKD. The CDR3 covers 14 residues. The trim removed 3 bases at V and 5 bases at J, leaving 6 bases unmatched. The CDR3 loop reads CAISEGGQLYGYTF. In DNA, the CDR3 is TGTGCCATCAGTGAAGGGGGACAGTTGTATGGCTACACCTTC.

This clonotype has just a few counts. V is TRBV4-1 and J is TRBJ2-7; 9 bases map to TRBD1. J gave up 5 bases and V 4 bases, and 9 bases lay outside the gene matches. The germline CDR1 and CDR2 sequences are MGHRA and YSYEKL. This CDR3 spans 15 amino acids. In DNA form, the CDR3 reads TGCGCCAGCAGCCGACTCGGACAGGGGTTGGACGAGCAGTACTTC. Protein product: CASSRLGQGLDEQYF.

The chain combines TRBV7-9 with TRBJ2-7, with 9 bases fitting TRBD1. The CDR3 is 17 residues long. Unmatched junction bases numbered 13, after V lost 4 bases and J lost 3 bases. The germline CDR1 and CDR2 sequences are SEHNR and FQNEAQ (reference sequence). As DNA, the CDR3 is TGTGCCAGCAGCTCCACTGCCGCTGACAGGGGGTTCTACGAGCAGTACTTC. Protein: CASSSTAADRGFYEQYF.

This chain joins TRBV11-1 and TRBJ2-1; the D gene could be TRBD1 or TRBD2 (6 bases each). The CDR3 runs to 16 residues. The germline V gene has CDR1 SGHAT and CDR2 FQDESV (reference sequence). V gave up 3 bases and J gave up 4 bases, with 16 bases separating them. CDR3 region: CASSLTRGPLYNEQFF. DNA of the CDR3: TGTGCCAGCAGCTTGACCCGGGGGCCGCTGTACAATGAGCAGTTCTTC.

The chain is built from TRBV28 and TRBJ2-1, with TRBD2 matching over 10 bases. Germline values: CDR1 MDHEN, CDR2 SYDVKM. V gave up 4 bases and J gave up 7 bases; unmatched junction bases: 7. This CDR3 has 15 residues. CDR3 DNA sequence: TGTGCCAGCAGTTACGAGCGGGGGGGCCGGAATGAGCAGTTCTTC. Translating gives CASSYERGGRNEQFF.

The J gene is TRBJ1-5, the V gene TRBV7-2; D uncertain. Germline V gene sequence: CDR1 SGHTA, CDR2 FQGNSA. This CDR3 is 15 amino acids long. V was cut by 4 bases and J by 3 bases, with 13 bases left in between. CDR3 in amino acids: CASSSGYFANQPQHF. In DNA, the CDR3 is TGTGCCAGCAGCTCCGGGTATTTTGCCAATCAGCCCCAGCATTTT.

The gene calls are TRBV7-9 and TRBJ2-2; perhaps TRBD1 as D (6 bases). V was trimmed by 7 bases and J by 2 bases, leaving 11 bases between them. CDR3 size: 14 residues. Germline V gene lookup returns CDR1 SEHNR and CDR2 FQNEAQ (reference sequence). CDR3 nucleotides: TGTGCCAGCACCGGACAGTACAACACCGGGGAGCTGTTTTTT. Translation gives CASTGQYNTGELFF.

This clonotype turned up a few times. The V gene is TRBV12-5, the J gene TRBJ2-2; D assignment may be TRBD1 or TRBD2 (6 bases each). With 0 bases removed from V and 3 bases from J, the gap between germline ends came to 11 bases. Germline V gene data show CDR1 as LGHNT and CDR2 as FRNRAP. This CDR3 contains 16 residues. CDR3 in DNA: TGTGCTAGTGGTTTGGTAAGGGGGGCGGACACCGGGGAGCTGTTTTTT. Translation gives CASGLVRGADTGELFF.

This sequence joins TRBV6-1 and TRBJ1-1; D gene unclear. V shed 6 bases and J shed 3 bases, with 11 bases lying between them. Germline-derived CDR1 and CDR2 are MNHNS and SASEGT. This CDR3 has 13 residues. CDR3 loop: CASRTLADTEAFF. The CDR3 nucleotides are TGTGCCAGCAGGACACTAGCGGACACTGAAGCTTTCTTT.

The genes are TRBV5-6 and TRBJ2-7, with D possibly TRBD1 on 5 matching bases. Trimming removed 3 bases at V and 4 bases at J, with 14 bases between. Germline CDR1 is SGHDT and CDR2 is YYEEEE. This CDR3 has 14 amino acids. The CDR3 reads CASSSDRIYYEQYV. The CDR3 DNA follows: TGTGCCAGCAGCTCCGACAGAATCTATTACGAGCAGTACGTC.

This sequence joins TRBV4-1 and TRBJ2-3, with D unclear. The CDR3 is 14 residues long. V lost 1 base and J lost 5, with 10 bases in between. The germline V gene encodes CDR1 MGHRA and CDR2 YSYEKL. The CDR3 protein is CASSQAFGIDTQYF. CDR3 bases: TGCGCCAGCAGCCAAGCTTTCGGAATAGATACGCAGTATTTT.

V gene TRBV6-1 combines with J gene TRBJ2-2; D ambiguous. V was pared by 5 bases and J by 7 bases, with 11 bases between. Germline V lookup: CDR1 MNHNS, CDR2 SASEGT. This CDR3 contains 13 residues. The CDR3 is CASSYLLGGELFF. In nucleotides, the CDR3 is TGTGCCAGCAGTTACCTTTTGGGCGGGGAGCTGTTTTTT.

V and J are TRBV5-1 and TRBJ2-2; 10 nucleotides match TRBD2. The CDR3 sequence is 16 residues long. The J segment lost 6 bases and the V segment lost 5 bases, leaving 10 bases of the junction unmatched. The germline gives CDR1 SGHRS, CDR2 YFSETQ. Here the CDR3 reads CASSRATSGVAGELFF. DNA for the CDR3: TGCGCCAGCAGTCGAGCTACTAGCGGGGTAGCCGGGGAGCTGTTTTTT.

The V and J genes are TRBV19 and TRBJ1-5; D is uncertain. V dropped 3 bases and J dropped 6 bases, with 9 bases sitting between them. CDR3 length: 13 amino acids. Germline lookup yields CDR1 LNHDA and CDR2 SQIVND (reference sequence). The CDR3 sequence: CASSIKQFQPQHF. CDR3 DNA: TGTGCCAGTAGTATTAAACAGTTTCAGCCCCAGCATTTT.

The V gene is TRBV28, the J gene TRBJ2-7; D gene uncertain. This CDR3 comprises 13 residues. V was cut by 5 bases and J by 6 bases, with 14 bases left in between. CDR1 and CDR2 from the germline V gene are MDHEN and SYDVKM. The CDR3 is CASSPETSSEQYV. The CDR3 DNA sequence: TGTGCCAGCAGTCCAGAGACGAGCAGCGAGCAGTACGTC.

This clonotype has just a few counts. The CDR3 here is CASSSGRQYF. The CDR3 coding sequence is TGTGCCAGCAGCTCCGGCAGGCAGTACTTC. This chain connects TRBV11-2 to TRBJ2-7; D gene ambiguous. CDR3 size: 10 residues. Trimming stripped 4 bases from V and 9 bases from J, with 7 bases between. Germline CDR1 SGHAT, CDR2 FQNNGV. Based on the CDR3 plus reference TRBV11-2 and TRBJ2-7, the full variable domain is EAGVAQSPRYKIIEKRQSVAFWCNPISGHATLYWYQQILGQGPKLLIQFQNNGVVDDSQLPKDRFSAERLKGVDSTLKIQPAKLEDSAVYLCASSSGRQYFGPGTRLTVT.

This clonotype was seen a handful of times. V is TRBV6-1 and J is TRBJ2-7; D might be TRBD2 (6 bases). CDR3 length: 14 amino acids. Between the trimmed V and J ends, which lost 6 bases and 4 bases, there was a span of 16 bases. Germline V CDR1 and CDR2: MNHNS, SASEGT. CDR3 nucleotide sequence: TGTGCCAGCAGCCCCTTAGCGGTGGGATACGAGCAGTACTTC. Its translation: CASSPLAVGYEQYF.

This chain links TRBV6-2 or TRBV6-3 with TRBJ2-7, with TRBD2 identical over 12 bases. The CDR3 spans 16 residues. Germline V gives CDR1 MNHEY, CDR2 SVGEGT. V lost 6 bases, J lost 5 bases, and 11 bases stayed unmatched. CDR3 nucleotide sequence: TGTGCCAGCAGCGCATCTCTAGCGGGGGGGCCAAACGAGCAGTACTTC. Residues: CASSASLAGGPNEQYF.

The V gene is TRBV15, the J gene TRBJ2-1, with D perhaps TRBD1 (5 bases). Germline V CDR1 and CDR2: LNHNV, YYDKDF (reference sequence). The V end was cut by 2 bases, the J end by 5 bases, with 13 bases between. The CDR3 is made up of 15 amino acids. The CDR3 nucleotides are TGTGCCACCAGCAGACAGGGAAGGGCGGACAATGAGCAGTTCTTC. Translated, it gives CATSRQGRADNEQFF.

The chain combines TRBV7-6 with TRBJ2-7; 10 bases agree with TRBD1. The CDR3 is made up of 14 amino acids. V lost 5 bases to trimming and J lost 4 bases; unmatched junction nucleotides: 5. From germline, CDR1 is SGHVS and CDR2 FNYEAQ. The CDR3 loop is CASSAGDRGYEQYF. DNA of the CDR3: TGTGCCAGCAGCGCCGGGGACAGGGGATACGAGCAGTACTTC.

This clonotype came up a few times. The chain carries TRBV6-1 and TRBJ1-5; D unresolved. Deletions cut 7 bases from V and 3 bases from J, with 7 bases between. The CDR3 consists of 12 residues. Per germline, CDR1 MNHNS and CDR2 SASEGT. CDR3 in DNA: TGTGCCAGCACCAGGCCCAATCAGCCCCAGCATTTT. It encodes CASTRPNQPQHF.

V and J are TRBV15 and TRBJ2-7, with 8 bases lining up with TRBD1. There are 17 residues in the CDR3. V lost 3 bases, J lost 3 bases, and 13 bases stayed unmatched. Per the germline V gene, CDR1 is LNHNV and CDR2 is YYDKDF (reference sequence). CDR3 sequence reads: CATSSGTGFVLGYEQYV. CDR3 bases: TGTGCCACCAGCAGCGGGACAGGTTTCGTCTTGGGCTACGAGCAGTACGTC.

This clonotype has a handful of counts. The J gene is TRBJ1-1, the V gene TRBV14; unclear D gene. Between the trimmed V and J ends, which lost 0 bases and 1 base, there was a span of 15 bases. The germline gives CDR1 SGHDN, CDR2 FVKESK. This CDR3 spans 17 amino acids. CDR3 bases: TGTGCCAGCAGCCAAGATTCCGGCCGGACGGGGAACACTGAAGCTTTCTTT. It yields the protein CASSQDSGRTGNTEAFF.

J is TRBJ2-3 and V is TRBV27, with 8 bases identical to TRBD1. Germline values: CDR1 MNHEY, CDR2 SMNVEV (reference sequence). V was clipped by 8 bases and J by 3 bases; unmatched bases: 4. The CDR3 is made up of 13 amino acids. DNA of the CDR3: TGTGCCAGCCGGACAGGGCCGACAGATACGCAGTATTTT. Its protein is CASRTGPTDTQYF.

This clonotype was detected ten times or more. The chain joins TRBV7-2 to TRBJ2-1; TRBD1 aligns across 7 bases. V lost 5 bases, J lost 0 bases, and 10 bases stayed unmatched. Looked up from germline, CDR1 is SGHTA and CDR2 is FQGNSA. The CDR3 extends over 17 amino acids. The chain's CDR3 is CASSLATRGLSYNEQFF. The CDR3 nucleotides read TGTGCCAGCAGCCTTGCCACGAGGGGGCTCTCCTACAATGAGCAGTTCTTC.

The sample holds a few counts of this clonotype. The chain links TRBV7-9 to TRBJ1-4, with D tentatively TRBD1 (5 bases). Trimming shortened V by 1 base and J by 12 bases, and 9 bases separated the two germline ends. Germline V gene lookup returns CDR1 SEHNR and CDR2 FQNEAQ (reference sequence). This CDR3 comprises 12 residues. The DNA of the CDR3 is TGTGCCAGCAGCTTAGGACAGCGGGAACTGTTTTTT. It specifies CASSLGQRELFF.

The sample holds a few counts of this clonotype. This chain connects TRBV27 to TRBJ1-3; D is unclear. The CDR3 has 14 amino acids. From germline, CDR1 is MNHEY and CDR2 SMNVEV (reference sequence). Trimming cost V 5 bases and J 3 bases, with 11 bases left between them. The CDR3 region has the DNA TGTGCCAGCAGTCCTTCGTTAGTTGGAAACACCATATATTTT. Translating gives CASSPSLVGNTIYF.